This is a list of T cell receptor beta chains from one sample in a study of graft-versus-host responses after intestinal transplantation. Using immunoSEQ multiplex PCR, the repertoire was profiled, and TCRdb retains in-frame clones only, with some absent. The data show roughly 6,000 clones, with 22% seen just once and approximately 5.1% held by the top ten. The specimen comprised alloreactive CD4+ T cells from a mixed lymphocyte reaction culture, sampled before transplantation. All receptors come from a human patient who was an organ donor for intestinal transplantation. Each CDR3 is given with its conserved first and last residue. The D gene is left open where the match is weak. Size is omitted from some rows. Given values are once, few, many or a class for expanded clones.

D gene: .
V gene: TRBV5-4
J gene: TRBJ2-7
clone size: few
CDR3 DNA: TGTGCCAGCAGCTTGGAGTTTGGGCAGCCCGCCTACGAGCAGTACTTC
CDR3 protein: CASSLEFGQPAYEQYF

D gene: .
V gene: TRBV6-6
J gene: TRBJ2-2
clone size: .
CDR3 DNA: TGTGCCAGCAGTTGGGGCGGGGAGCTGTTTTTT
CDR3 protein: CASSWGGELFF

D gene: .
V gene: TRBV7-9
J gene: TRBJ1-5
clone size: .
CDR3 DNA: TGTGCCAGCAGCTTAGCGGGGAGCCATCAGCCCCAGCATTTT
CDR3 protein: CASSLAGSHQPQHF

D gene: .
V gene: TRBV5-1
J gene: TRBJ2-7
clone size: medium-sized
CDR3 DNA: TGCGCCAGCAGCTTGGCCCAGGGTAGATTCGAGCAGTACTTC
CDR3 protein: CASSLAQGRFEQYF

D gene: TRBD1
V gene: TRBV7-9
J gene: TRBJ1-2
clone size: few
CDR3 DNA: TGTGCCAGCAGCTGGGACAGGGCCTTCTATGGCTACACCTTC
CDR3 protein: CASSWDRAFYGYTF

D gene: TRBD1
V gene: TRBV5-1
J gene: TRBJ1-2
clone size: few
CDR3 DNA: TGCGCCAGCAGCCCCCGGACAGGGGACTATGGCTACACCTTC
CDR3 protein: CASSPRTGDYGYTF

D gene: .
V gene: TRBV7-9
J gene: TRBJ1-6
clone size: .
CDR3 DNA: TGTGCCAGCAGCTTAGATAGGGGGACAAATTCACCCCTCCACTTT
CDR3 protein: CASSLDRGTNSPLHF

D gene: .
V gene: TRBV5-4
J gene: TRBJ1-1
clone size: few
CDR3 DNA: TGTGCCAGCAGCAGAAAGGACGGGAACACTGAAGCTTTCTTT
CDR3 protein: CASSRKDGNTEAFF

D gene: TRBD2
V gene: TRBV5-1
J gene: TRBJ2-1
clone size: many
CDR3 DNA: TGCGCCCGCAGCTTGGCCGGACGGGGGGGCCCTTTTGAGCAGTTCTTC
CDR3 protein: CARSLAGRGGPFEQFF

D gene: .
V gene: TRBV7-2
J gene: TRBJ1-2
clone size: .
CDR3 DNA: TGTGCCAGCAGCCTACGGAAGGAGAACGGATATAATGGCTACACCTTC
CDR3 protein: CASSLRKENGYNGYTF

D gene: TRBD1
V gene: TRBV5-4
J gene: TRBJ2-7
clone size: .
CDR3 DNA: TGTGCCAGCAGCTCACAGACAGGGAAGGCCTACGAGCAGTACTTC
CDR3 protein: CASSSQTGKAYEQYF

D gene: .
V gene: TRBV19
J gene: TRBJ1-5
clone size: medium-sized
CDR3 DNA: TGTGCCAGTAGTATAGGAACAGGTTATAGCAATCAGCCCCAGCATTTT
CDR3 protein: CASSIGTGYSNQPQHF

D gene: .
V gene: TRBV18
J gene: TRBJ1-6
clone size: medium-sized
CDR3 DNA: TGTGCCAGCTCACCACCGGGTTCCGGGGTTGGTTCACCCCTCCACTTT
CDR3 protein: CASSPPGSGVGSPLHF

D gene: .
V gene: TRBV5-8
J gene: TRBJ1-2
clone size: once
CDR3 DNA: TGTGCCAGCAGCTCCTGGGACGTGGATCGAGGCTACACCTTC
CDR3 protein: CASSSWDVDRGYTF

D gene: .
V gene: TRBV7-9
J gene: TRBJ2-6
clone size: .
CDR3 DNA: TGTGCCAGCAGCAGACGAGTATACCAACAAAGTCGGGCCAACGTCCTGACTTTC
CDR3 protein: CASSRRVYQQSRANVLTF

D gene: TRBD2
V gene: TRBV5-5
J gene: TRBJ2-3
clone size: medium-sized
CDR3 DNA: TGTGCCAGCAGCTTGGAGCTAGCGGGGGGGCTCACAGATACGCAGTATTTT
CDR3 protein: CASSLELAGGLTDTQYF

D gene: .
V gene: TRBV7-9
J gene: TRBJ2-3
clone size: .
CDR3 DNA: TGTGCCAGCAGCTTAGCCCAGAATACGCAGTATTTT
CDR3 protein: CASSLAQNTQYF

D gene: .
V gene: TRBV5-1
J gene: TRBJ2-3
clone size: .
CDR3 DNA: TGCGCCAGCAGCTTGGTTCCGGATGAAGCGCAGTATTTT
CDR3 protein: CASSLVPDEAQYF

D gene: .
V gene: TRBV7-2
J gene: TRBJ2-1
clone size: .
CDR3 DNA: TGTGCCAGCAGCTTAGCCCAGGTGTACAATGAGCAGTTCTTC
CDR3 protein: CASSLAQVYNEQFF

D gene: .
V gene: TRBV5-4
J gene: TRBJ2-1
clone size: .
CDR3 DNA: TGTGCCAGCAGCTTAGGAGGGAAGATAACGAATGAGCAGTTCTTC
CDR3 protein: CASSLGGKITNEQFF

D gene: .
V gene: TRBV7-9
J gene: TRBJ2-7
clone size: few
CDR3 DNA: TGTGCCAGCAGCTTGGCCGGCTCCTACGAGCAGTACTTC
CDR3 protein: CASSLAGSYEQYF

D gene: .
V gene: TRBV4-1
J gene: TRBJ2-1
clone size: few
CDR3 DNA: TGCGCCAGCAGCCAAGATAGGTCGCCCCATGAGCAGTTCTTC
CDR3 protein: CASSQDRSPHEQFF

D gene: .
V gene: TRBV5-1
J gene: TRBJ2-5
clone size: .
CDR3 DNA: TGCGCCAGCAGCGAAGAGACCCAGTACTTC
CDR3 protein: CASSEETQYF

D gene: TRBD2
V gene: TRBV27
J gene: TRBJ2-7
clone size: .
CDR3 DNA: TGTGCCAGCAGTCCGGGGGGGGGTGGTAAGCGTCACTCCTACGAGCAGTACTTC
CDR3 protein: CASSPGGGGKRHSYEQYF

D gene: TRBD2
V gene: TRBV7-9
J gene: TRBJ2-3
clone size: medium-sized
CDR3 DNA: TGTGCCAGCAGCCCAAGACGTCCTAGCGGGGGATCGACAGATACGCAGTATTTT
CDR3 protein: CASSPRRPSGGSTDTQYF

D gene: .
V gene: TRBV5-1
J gene: TRBJ2-1
clone size: medium-sized
CDR3 DNA: TGCGCCAGCAGTTCGACAGCCGGGCCTCAGGGGAATGAGCAGTTCTTC
CDR3 protein: CASSSTAGPQGNEQFF

D gene: TRBD1
V gene: TRBV7-2
J gene: TRBJ2-5
clone size: .
CDR3 DNA: TGTGCCAGCGAAACAGGGGGCAAGAGAGAGACCCAGTACTTC
CDR3 protein: CASETGGKRETQYF

D gene: .
V gene: TRBV5-6
J gene: TRBJ1-2
clone size: few
CDR3 DNA: TGTGCCAGCAGCCGAGGGGAGATCTATGGCTACACCTTC
CDR3 protein: CASSRGEIYGYTF

D gene: .
V gene: TRBV5-8
J gene: TRBJ2-2
clone size: .
CDR3 DNA: TGTGCCAGCAGCTTGGGCCAGGGCGGGGAGCTGTTTTTT
CDR3 protein: CASSLGQGGELFF

D gene: TRBD1
V gene: TRBV18
J gene: TRBJ1-2
clone size: .
CDR3 DNA: TGTGCCAGCTCACCTACAACCGGGACAGGGGGCGCAACCCTCTATGGCTACACCTTC
CDR3 protein: CASSPTTGTGGATLYGYTF

D gene: TRBD1
V gene: TRBV19
J gene: TRBJ1-2
clone size: medium-sized
CDR3 DNA: TGTGCCAGTAGTTCACGGGACAGGGGGTTTTTTGGTGGCTACACCTTC
CDR3 protein: CASSSRDRGFFGGYTF

D gene: TRBD2
V gene: TRBV7-3
J gene: TRBJ2-5
clone size: few
CDR3 DNA: TGTGCCAGCAGCTTAGGGGCGGGGGGCCCTCAAGAGACCCAGTACTTC
CDR3 protein: CASSLGAGGPQETQYF

D gene: TRBD2
V gene: TRBV7-9
J gene: TRBJ2-3
clone size: .
CDR3 DNA: TGTGCCAGCAAGCGGGCTAGCGGGGGGCTCAGCACAGATACGCAGTATTTT
CDR3 protein: CASKRASGGLSTDTQYF

D gene: .
V gene: TRBV29-1
J gene: TRBJ2-3
clone size: .
CDR3 DNA: TGCAGCGTTGATTCGGACACCCGCACAGATACGCAGTATTTT
CDR3 protein: CSVDSDTRTDTQYF

D gene: TRBD1
V gene: TRBV7-8
J gene: TRBJ2-4
clone size: few
CDR3 DNA: TGTGCCAGCAGCTCTATCCGGGACAGGGATGGAACGGACATTCAGTACTTC
CDR3 protein: CASSSIRDRDGTDIQYF

D gene: .
V gene: TRBV6-5
J gene: TRBJ1-2
clone size: .
CDR3 DNA: TGTGCCAGCCGCCCCCGGGGGCTGACGTTTGGCTACACCTTC
CDR3 protein: CASRPRGLTFGYTF

D gene: TRBD1
V gene: TRBV5-3
J gene: TRBJ1-4
clone size: .
CDR3 DNA: TGTGCCAGAAGACCTACAGGGGGCGAAAAACTGTTTTTT
CDR3 protein: CARRPTGGEKLFF